The next 5 T cell receptor beta chains were all read from a single sample in a study of identical twins. MiXCR, run by TCRdb on the 5' RACE reads, gives a single entry per CDR3 protein. The repertoire consists of hundreds of thousands of distinct CDR3 sequences, with 8.5% to 9% occurring once and the leading ten covering 0.98%. These records were also assigned to another study, of yellow fever vaccine responses in identical twins.

The sample consisted of PBMCs. The receptors originated from a woman aged 18-29 years in good health.

This clonotype was detected only once. The J gene is TRBJ2-5, the V gene TRBV10-3; 11 positions agree with TRBD2. Per germline, CDR1 ENHRY and CDR2 SYGVKD. The CDR3 contains 17 residues. The junction had 8 bases not matched to a gene; V was cut back by 0 bases and J by 5 bases. CDR3 amino acids: CAISESTPASGGETQYF. The DNA for the CDR3 is TGTGCCATCAGTGAGTCGACTCCGGCTAGCGGGGGGGAGACCCAGTACTTC.

This clonotype has just a few counts. This chain connects TRBV4-3 to TRBJ2-5; D might be TRBD2 (5 bases). Germline assignment: CDR1 LGHNA and CDR2 YSLEER. The CDR3 has 15 amino acids. V dropped 0 bases and J dropped 1 base, with 9 bases sitting between them. The CDR3 nucleotides read TGCGCCAGCAGCCAAGATCACGGAGGCCAAGAGACCCAGTACTTC. It translates to CASSQDHGGQETQYF.

This chain joins TRBV20-1 and TRBJ2-7; D is ambiguous. The CDR3 runs to 13 residues. V dropped 1 base and J dropped 3 bases, with 10 bases sitting between them. Germline-derived CDR1 and CDR2 are DFQATT and SNEGSKA (reference sequence). In DNA form, the CDR3 reads TGCAGTGCTAGAGGTGCCCCAGACTACGAGCAGTACTTC. Its translation: CSARGAPDYEQYF.

This clonotype was seen a few times. The chain couples TRBV12-3 or TRBV12-4 to TRBJ1-3, with D possibly TRBD1 on 5 matching bases. V was cut by 3 bases and J by 4 bases, with 10 bases left in between. This CDR3 spans 14 amino acids. The CDR3 DNA reads as TGTGCCAGCAGTTTTTCAGGGCGAGGAAACACCATATATTTT. Protein product: CASSFSGRGNTIYF.

This clonotype was observed a few times. The chain is built from TRBV20-1 and TRBJ2-7; 14 bases match TRBD2. CDR3 length: 14 residues. Germline V lookup: CDR1 DFQATT, CDR2 SNEGSKA (reference sequence). Trimming took 6 bases from V and 5 from J; bases not matched to a gene: 6. CDR3 DNA: TGCAGTGCAGGACTAGCGGGGGGTTCAAACGAGCAGTACTTC. It translates to CSAGLAGGSNEQYF.